This T cell receptor beta chain was recorded in a study of blood T cell repertoires in COVID-19. There are 15 residues in the CDR3. The V and J ends lost 4 bases and 2 bases, in that order; junction bases with no gene match: 5. CDR1 LNHNV and CDR2 YYDKDF come from the germline V gene (reference sequence). Authors' processing steps: Using reference gene primer amplification, nucleated cell counts were estimated. Generated by immunoSEQ multiplex PCR, the TCRdb table keeps only in-frame clones and is missing some. That table furnishes V, J and clone size, whereas the DNA furnished D and trimming. The table records fewer than 250,000 clones, approximately 86% of them present only once.

Specimen: PBMCs or T cells enriched from blood (not recorded which). The V and J genes are TRBV15 and TRBJ1-3, with TRBD1 matching over 7 bases. This sequence originates from a woman in her forties in a cohort exposed to, infected with or recovered from COVID-19 (not recorded which). The CDR3: CATSTDRAAGNTIYF. As DNA, the CDR3 is TGTGCCACCAGCACAGACAGGGCCGCTGGAAACACCATATATTTT.